A single sample is the source of the 32 T cell receptor beta chains below, sequenced in a study of shared clonotypes between healthy human individuals. TCRdb's copy holds only in-frame clones and misses some; the assay was immunoSEQ multiplex PCR. The sample consists of around 370,000 clones, 90% to 98% of them appearing once. The sequencing sample was made of memory CD8+ T cells sorted from blood. Regarding subset: CD45RO+ cells pooled with CCR7-negative TemRA cells. These receptors came from a man under 40 in good health.

J is TRBJ2-7 and V is TRBV5-4, with TRBD2 matching over 12 bases. V was clipped by 3 bases and J by 2 bases; unmatched bases: 6. This CDR3 region has 16 residues. Germline CDR1 and CDR2: SGHNT and YYREEE (reference sequence). CDR3 sequence: CASSSGTSGLPYEQYF. The CDR3 nucleotides are TGTGCCAGCAGCTCTGGGACTAGCGGGTTGCCCTACGAGCAGTACTTC.

V and J are TRBV7-2 and TRBJ2-7, with TRBD2 matching 9 bases. Trimming removed 0 bases from V and 5 bases from J; junction bases left unmatched: 5. Germline V CDR1 and CDR2: SGHTA, FQGNSA. The CDR3 covers 15 residues. The CDR3 DNA is TGTGCCAGCAGCTTAGCTGCGGGAGGGGCTAACGAGCAGTACTTC. This gives the protein CASSLAAGGANEQYF.

CDR3 DNA: TGTGCCAGCAATGACATTTACAATGAGCAGTTCTTC. Protein sequence: CASNDIYNEQFF. The chain recombines TRBV28 with TRBJ2-1; D is ambiguous. The germline V gene has CDR1 MDHEN and CDR2 SYDVKM. Trimming left V 7 bases short and J 4 bases short, with 8 bases between. The CDR3 spans 12 residues.

The gene calls are TRBV4-1 and TRBJ2-3, with 7 bases matching TRBD2. J gave up 3 bases and V 0 bases, and 12 bases lay outside the gene matches. The CDR3 sequence is 18 residues long. From germline, CDR1 is MGHRA and CDR2 YSYEKL. The CDR3 DNA follows: TGCGCCAGCAGCCAAGAAATAGGGAGGGTGGGTAGGACAGATACGCAGTATTTT. It encodes CASSQEIGRVGRTDTQYF.

The V call is TRBV5-6, the J call TRBJ2-1; D unresolved. Germline V lookup: CDR1 SGHDT, CDR2 YYEEEE. CDR3 length: 17 amino acids. Trimming pared 4 bases from V and 10 bases from J, leaving 27 bases between. CDR3 bases: TGTGCCAGCAGCCCCCGGCGCCTTGCGGTACCAATAGGGGAGCAGTTCTTC. Protein product: CASSPRRLAVPIGEQFF. Full variable domain (outside the CDR3, taken from reference TRBV5-6 and TRBJ2-1): DAGVTQSPTHLIKTRGQQVTLRCSPKSGHDTVSWYQQALGQGPQFIFQYYEEEERQRGNFPDRFSGHQFPNYSSELNVNALLLGDSALYLCASSPRRLAVPIGEQFFGPGTRLTVL.

This chain links TRBV5-4 with TRBJ2-1; D uncertain. Germline V gene lookup returns CDR1 SGHNT and CDR2 YYREEE (reference sequence). The CDR3 covers 15 residues. Trimming took 4 bases from V and 9 from J, leaving 20 bases between them. CDR3 loop: CASSPPNYKKREQFF. CDR3 in DNA: TGTGCCAGCAGCCCGCCCAACTATAAGAAGCGTGAGCAGTTCTTC.

V usage is TRBV19 and J usage is TRBJ1-1; a possible D gene is TRBD1 (6 bases). Germline lookup yields CDR1 LNHDA and CDR2 SQIVND (reference sequence). The CDR3 is made up of 16 amino acids. Trimming stripped 7 bases from V and 1 base from J, with 19 bases between. The CDR3 sequence: CASTPGTSLRNTEAFF. CDR3 sequence (DNA): TGTGCCAGTACTCCCGGGACATCCCTGCGGAACACTGAAGCTTTCTTT.

This sequence joins TRBV4-1 and TRBJ2-7; 12 bases line up with TRBD2. V lost 0 bases, J lost 2 bases, and 8 bases stayed unmatched. Germline lookup yields CDR1 MGHRA and CDR2 YSYEKL. This CDR3 has 18 residues. Here the CDR3 reads CASSQEEPASGRAYEQYF. As DNA, the CDR3 is TGCGCCAGCAGCCAAGAAGAGCCGGCTAGCGGGAGGGCCTACGAGCAGTACTTC.

Written as DNA, the CDR3 is TGCGCCAGCGGCTCTAGTACTGAAGCTTTCTTT. Protein sequence: CASGSSTEAFF. This chain joins TRBV10-1 and TRBJ1-1; D ambiguous. CDR1 is WNHNN, CDR2 SYGVQD, per germline (reference sequence). Trimming took 8 bases from V and 5 from J, leaving 9 bases between them. This CDR3 is 11 amino acids long.

The chain links TRBV19 to TRBJ2-1; 9 bases map to TRBD2. V trimming: 5 bases; J trimming: 2 bases; junction bases outside the gene matches: 7. Germline assignment: CDR1 LNHDA and CDR2 SQIVND (reference sequence). CDR3 length: 16 amino acids. The CDR3 sequence: CASSPLAGDPYNEQFF. The CDR3 DNA is TGTGCCAGTAGTCCATTAGCGGGAGATCCCTACAATGAGCAGTTCTTC.

Only one count was recorded for this clone. V gene TRBV4-1 combines with J gene TRBJ2-5, with 7 bases matching TRBD2. Germline V CDR1 and CDR2: MGHRA, YSYEKL. The J segment lost 1 base and the V segment lost 1 base, leaving 18 bases of the junction unmatched. The CDR3 is 20 residues long. CDR3 sequence reads: CASSQGTLWGSGKVQETQYF. CDR3 DNA sequence: TGCGCCAGCAGCCAAGGGACGTTATGGGGGAGCGGGAAGGTCCAAGAGACCCAGTACTTC.

The V call is TRBV11-2, the J call TRBJ2-1, with 10 bases matching TRBD2. V shed 5 bases, J shed 4 bases, and the junction held 5 bases outside the gene matches. From germline, CDR1 is SGHAT and CDR2 FQNNGV. This CDR3 spans 15 amino acids. CDR3 DNA: TGTGCCAGCAGCGTGACTAGCGGGTATTACAATGAGCAGTTCTTC. Protein product: CASSVTSGYYNEQFF.

The DNA for the CDR3 is TGTGCCAGCAGCTCTGGGAGCGGGGCGACCGCAGATACGCAGTATTTT. As protein: CASSSGSGATADTQYF. V usage is TRBV7-9 and J usage is TRBJ2-3; 7 nucleotides agree with TRBD2. Per germline, CDR1 SEHNR and CDR2 FQNEAQ (reference sequence). Unmatched junction bases numbered 11, after V lost 4 bases and J lost 4 bases. The CDR3 consists of 16 residues.

V usage is TRBV28 and J usage is TRBJ1-5; D gene ambiguous. The CDR3 is made up of 14 amino acids. The V end lost 3 bases, the J end lost 0 bases, and 6 bases lay between the germline ends. Germline CDR1 reads MDHEN; CDR2 reads SYDVKM. The CDR3 is CASSFGISNQPQHF. DNA for the CDR3: TGTGCCAGCAGTTTCGGGATTAGCAATCAGCCCCAGCATTTT.

The chain joins TRBV7-8 to TRBJ1-3; D is uncertain. The CDR3 extends over 16 amino acids. The germline V gene encodes CDR1 SGHVS and CDR2 FQNEAQ. Trimming cost V 1 base and J 0 bases, with 10 bases left between them. The CDR3 bases are TGTGCCAGCAGCTTAGGAGGCGCCCGCTCTGGAAACACCATATATTTT. It yields the protein CASSLGGARSGNTIYF.

The chain has TRBV23-1 and TRBJ1-1, with D perhaps matching TRBD1 (5 bases). TRBV23-1 is an ORF; its function is uncertain. This CDR3 is built from 13 residues. V was cut by 7 bases and J by 1 base, with 10 bases left in between. DNA of the CDR3: TGCGCCAGCACTCGGCAGGGGAACACTGAAGCTTTCTTT. It encodes CASTRQGNTEAFF.

CDR3 loop: CAISESWTSGLSYNEQFF. CDR3 nucleotides: TGTGCCATCAGTGAGTCTTGGACTAGCGGTCTTTCCTACAATGAGCAGTTCTTC. V is TRBV10-3 and J is TRBJ2-1; TRBD2 aligns across 10 bases. Germline values: CDR1 ENHRY, CDR2 SYGVKD. This CDR3 contains 18 residues. The junction had 6 bases not matched to a gene; V was cut back by 0 bases and J by 1 base.

The V and J genes are TRBV2 and TRBJ1-2; D uncertain. Germline V gene data show CDR1 as SNHLY and CDR2 as FYNNEI. CDR3 length equals 14 residues. V was clipped by 7 bases and J by 6 bases, with 18 bases between them. DNA for the CDR3: TGTGCCAGCATTCCAGACGTCGATTCCAATGGCTACACCTTC. Amino acid sequence: CASIPDVDSNGYTF.

This clone was seen only a few times. V is TRBV4-1 and J is TRBJ2-6, with no clear D. The germline V and J ends were trimmed by 0 bases and 3 bases, with 9 bases remaining between them. CDR3 length: 16 amino acids. CDR1 is MGHRA and CDR2 is YSYEKL in the germline V gene. The CDR3 nucleotides read TGCGCCAGCAGCCAAGATCAGTGGGGTGGGGCCAACGTCCTGACTTTC. Translated: CASSQDQWGGANVLTF.

Note on this clone: This specimen includes other DNA sequences encoding the same CDR3. The chain is built from TRBV6-5 and TRBJ2-7; TRBD2 matches at 11 bases. Germline assignment: CDR1 MNHEY and CDR2 SVGAGI. The ends lost 6 bases at V and 3 bases at J; junction bases unmatched: 4. The CDR3 has 14 amino acids. The DNA of the CDR3 is TGTGCCAGCAGCCGACTAGCGGGAAGCTACGAGCAGTACTTC. This translates into CASSRLAGSYEQYF.

The chain carries TRBV19 and TRBJ2-5; D unresolved. The germline CDR1 and CDR2 sequences are LNHDA and SQIVND (reference sequence). This CDR3 region has 13 residues. Trimming left V 1 base short and J 5 bases short, with 8 bases between. The CDR3 here is CASSIGHGETQYF. The CDR3 DNA follows: TGTGCCAGTAGTATAGGACACGGGGAGACCCAGTACTTC.

To note about this clone: This sample includes further DNA sequences coding for the same CDR3. This chain connects TRBV28 to TRBJ2-7; weak D call: TRBD1 (5 bases). The CDR3 sequence is 12 residues long. Germline V lookup: CDR1 MDHEN, CDR2 SYDVKM. V was cut by 2 bases and J by 4 bases, with 6 bases left in between. The CDR3 DNA reads as TGTGCCAGCAGTTTACAGGGTTACGAGCAGTACTTC. It encodes CASSLQGYEQYF. The complete variable domain, with remaining parts taken from reference TRBV28 and TRBJ2-7, reads DVKVTQSSRYLVKRTGEKVFLECVQDMDHENMFWYRQDPGLGLRLIYFSYDVKMKEKGDIPEGYSVSREKKERFSLILESASTNQTSMYLCASSLQGYEQYFGPGTRLTVT.

The chain uses TRBV28 and TRBJ2-7, with 7 positions matching TRBD2. After removal of 5 bases from V and 0 bases from J, the junction contained 7 bases not matched to a gene. The germline V gene has CDR1 MDHEN and CDR2 SYDVKM. This CDR3 region has 15 residues. CDR3 sequence: CASSPTSVSSYEQYF. CDR3 DNA sequence: TGTGCCAGCAGTCCCACTAGCGTTAGCTCCTACGAGCAGTACTTC.

The chain links TRBV5-4 to TRBJ2-3; 8 bases line up with TRBD1. Germline V lookup: CDR1 SGHNT, CDR2 YYREEE (reference sequence). This CDR3 has 16 amino acids. V lost 1 base and J lost 3; bases outside the gene matches: 7. This CDR3 reads CASSLRATGATDTQYF. In DNA form, the CDR3 reads TGTGCCAGCAGCTTGAGGGCGACAGGGGCAACAGATACGCAGTATTTT.

The rearrangement uses TRBV28 and TRBJ2-3, with TRBD1 matching 8 bases. The CDR3 totals 14 residues. Germline V gene lookup returns CDR1 MDHEN and CDR2 SYDVKM. After removal of 3 bases from V and 3 bases from J, the junction contained 2 bases not matched to a gene. CDR3 sequence reads: CASSLTGETDTQYF. The CDR3 nucleotides are TGTGCCAGCAGTTTGACAGGGGAGACAGATACGCAGTATTTT.

Remarks on this clone: This same CDR3 is encoded by further DNA sequences in the sample. V gene TRBV20-1 combines with J gene TRBJ2-7; D gene ambiguous. CDR1 and CDR2 (germline): DFQATT, SNEGSKA (reference sequence). V dropped 1 base and J dropped 2 bases, with 3 bases sitting between them. The CDR3 contains 11 residues. The CDR3 DNA reads TGCAGTGCTAGAGGGGCCTACGAGCAGTACTTC. Its protein product is CSARGAYEQYF.

V is TRBV30 and J is TRBJ2-5; D is tentatively TRBD1 or TRBD2 (5 bases each). The CDR3 runs to 14 residues. Germline-derived CDR1 and CDR2 are GTSNPN and SVGIG (reference sequence). The ends were cut back, 5 bases at V and 2 bases at J, with 15 bases in the middle. This CDR3 reads CAWESAWGQETQYF. The CDR3 DNA is TGTGCCTGGGAATCCGCGTGGGGGCAAGAGACCCAGTACTTC.

A single count supports this clone. V is TRBV11-2 and J is TRBJ2-7; 7 bases are shared with TRBD1. The CDR3 sequence is 13 residues long. The J segment lost 4 bases and the V segment lost 10 bases, leaving 10 bases of the junction unmatched. CDR1 is SGHAT and CDR2 is FQNNGV in the germline V gene. CDR3 in amino acids: CATSYGTEYEQYF. CDR3 in DNA: TGTGCCACATCCTACGGGACAGAATACGAGCAGTACTTC.

This clone was recorded once. The chain uses TRBV25-1 and TRBJ2-3; 9 bases are a match to TRBD2. The germline V gene encodes CDR1 MGHDK and CDR2 SYGVNS. Germline trimming cut 8 bases from V and 2 bases from J; bases unmatched to any gene: 8. The length of the CDR3 is 15 residues. The CDR3 coding sequence is TGTGCCAGCCAGGGTGGCGGGAGGGCCACAGATACGCAGTATTTT. Its protein product is CASQGGGRATDTQYF.

The rearrangement joins TRBV28 to TRBJ2-7, with TRBD1 matching over 7 bases. The CDR3 runs to 14 residues. CDR1 is MDHEN and CDR2 is SYDVKM in the germline V gene. Trimming cost V 6 bases and J 5 bases; bases outside gene matches: 10. The CDR3 here is CASRHVTGLHEQYF. The CDR3, as DNA: TGTGCCAGCAGACACGTGACAGGGCTCCACGAGCAGTACTTC.

This chain links TRBV6-1 with TRBJ2-5; 13 nucleotides match TRBD2. CDR1 and CDR2 from the germline V gene are MNHNS and SASEGT. Trimming took 1 base from V and 4 from J; bases not matched to a gene: 9. The CDR3 runs to 18 residues. The CDR3 sequence: CASSEEFWTSGSGETQYF. CDR3 bases: TGTGCCAGCAGTGAAGAGTTTTGGACTAGCGGGAGTGGAGAGACCCAGTACTTC.

The CDR3 DNA reads as TGTGCCAGCAGCTTTTCAGGGCGTATTGGCTACACCTTC. It is translated as CASSFSGRIGYTF. This chain joins TRBV11-3 and TRBJ1-2; perhaps TRBD1 as D (5 bases). The germline CDR1 and CDR2 sequences are SGHNT and YENEEA. V was pared by 3 bases and J by 7 bases, with 12 bases between. The CDR3 runs 13 residues.